These 23 T cell receptor beta chains were all obtained from the same sample, sequenced in a study of T cell responses to AZD1222 COVID-19 vaccine. Clones were sequenced by immunoSEQ multiplex PCR, and TCRdb holds only the in-frame ones, with some missing. The sample has roughly 190,000 clones; roughly nine tenths are singletons. The material was peripheral blood, obtained 28 days after the second AZD1222 dose. The receptors were sampled from an adult who received the AZD1222 COVID-19 vaccine.

The CDR3 sequence: CSAQDSYNSPLHF. The CDR3 DNA is TGCAGCGCCCAGGATTCCTATAATTCACCCCTCCACTTT. The chain carries TRBV29-1 and TRBJ1-6; the D is unclear. The CDR3 consists of 13 residues. From germline, CDR1 is SQVTM and CDR2 ANQGSEA. V dropped 7 bases and J dropped 1 base, with 8 bases sitting between them.

The V gene is TRBV27, the J gene TRBJ2-7; 14 bases align to TRBD2. From germline, CDR1 is MNHEY and CDR2 SMNVEV (reference sequence). Trimming at V came to 5 bases and at J to 2 bases, leaving 5 bases not matched to a gene. The CDR3 is 16 amino acids. CDR3 sequence reads: CASSLLTSGRAYEQYF. CDR3 DNA sequence: TGTGCCAGCAGTCTCCTGACTAGCGGGAGGGCCTACGAGCAGTACTTC.

The V call is TRBV11-2, the J call TRBJ1-2; weak D call: TRBD1 (6 bases). The CDR3 is made up of 15 amino acids. V was shortened by 1 base and J by 3 bases, with 12 bases between the two germline ends. Germline V gene sequence: CDR1 SGHAT, CDR2 FQNNGV. CDR3 residues: CASSLVGGLYYGYTF. The CDR3 DNA is TGTGCCAGCAGCTTAGTAGGGGGGCTGTACTATGGCTACACCTTC. Full variable domain (remainder filled in from reference TRBV11-2 and TRBJ1-2): EAGVAQSPRYKIIEKRQSVAFWCNPISGHATLYWYQQILGQGPKLLIQFQNNGVVDDSQLPKDRFSAERLKGVDSTLKIQPAKLEDSAVYLCASSLVGGLYYGYTFGSGTRLTVV.

This chain links TRBV5-5 with TRBJ2-7; TRBD2 matches 9 bases. The J segment lost 3 bases and the V segment lost 2 bases, leaving 3 bases of the junction unmatched. Germline-derived CDR1 and CDR2 are SGHKS and YYEKEE (reference sequence). The CDR3 is 14 residues long. CDR3 sequence (DNA): TGTGCCAGCAGCTTTTTAGCGGGAGTCTACGAGCAGTACTTC. Its protein product is CASSFLAGVYEQYF.

The genes are TRBV6-2 or TRBV6-3 and TRBJ1-1; TRBD1 is a possible D gene (5 bases). Per germline, CDR1 MNHEY and CDR2 SVGEGT. Trimming shortened V by 6 bases and J by 1 base, and 9 bases separated the two germline ends. The CDR3 runs to 13 residues. This CDR3 is CASRPGGNTEAFF. In DNA, the CDR3 is TGTGCCAGCAGACCTGGGGGGAACACTGAAGCTTTCTTT.

The chain recombines TRBV15 with TRBJ1-1; D not resolved. The CDR3 runs 13 residues. Germline values: CDR1 LNHNV, CDR2 YYDKDF (reference sequence). With 0 bases removed from V and 2 bases from J, the gap between germline ends came to 4 bases. The CDR3 region has the DNA TGTGCCACCAGCAGAGATCGCAACACTGAAGCTTTCTTT. Protein: CATSRDRNTEAFF.

The CDR3 reads CASSSSFGGQYF. The CDR3 DNA follows: TGTGCCAGCAGTTCGAGTTTCGGGGGGCAGTATTTT. The chain carries TRBV28 and TRBJ2-3; the D gene is possibly TRBD2 (6 bases). This CDR3 contains 12 residues. Germline loops: CDR1 MDHEN, CDR2 SYDVKM. Trimming pared 4 bases from V and 11 bases from J, leaving 13 bases between.

This chain uses TRBV4-1 with TRBJ2-3; TRBD2 matches at 14 bases. The CDR3 consists of 16 residues. Germline trimming cut 4 bases from V and 6 bases from J; bases unmatched to any gene: 6. Germline loops: CDR1 MGHRA, CDR2 YSYEKL. CDR3 region: CASSRRLAGGQDTQYF. CDR3 nucleotide sequence: TGCGCCAGCAGCCGCAGACTAGCGGGAGGGCAGGATACGCAGTATTTT.

V and J are TRBV12-3 or TRBV12-4 and TRBJ2-1; D could derive from TRBD1 or TRBD2 (5 bases each). Trimming shortened V by 5 bases and J by 15 bases, and 14 bases separated the two germline ends. The CDR3 runs to 11 residues. CDR3 loop: CASSTGPAGFF. CDR3 nucleotide sequence: TGTGCCAGCAGTACGGGGCCCGCGGGGTTCTTC.

This clone was observed a few times. V usage is TRBV2 and J usage is TRBJ1-2; D possibly corresponds to TRBD1 (6 bases). Trimming took off 5 bases at V and 4 bases at J, with 8 bases between the two ends. The CDR3 spans 12 residues. CDR1 is SNHLY, CDR2 FYNNEI, per germline. The chain's CDR3 is CASSLDSYGYTF. The CDR3 nucleotides are TGTGCCAGCAGTTTGGACAGCTATGGCTACACCTTC. The complete variable domain, with remaining parts taken from reference TRBV2 and TRBJ1-2, reads EPEVTQTPSHQVTQMGQEVILRCVPISNHLYFYWYRQILGQKVEFLVSFYNNEISEKSEIFDDQFSVERPDGSNFTLKIRSTKLEDSAMYFCASSLDSYGYTFGSGTRLTVV.

In DNA form, the CDR3 reads TGTGCCAGCAGTTCACAGGGAGAGGAGTATGGCTACACCTTC. This encodes CASSSQGEEYGYTF. This chain uses TRBV6-5 with TRBJ1-2, with D tentatively TRBD1 (6 bases). V lost 4 bases and J lost 5, with 14 bases in between. Germline V lookup: CDR1 MNHEY, CDR2 SVGAGI. The CDR3 sequence is 14 residues long.

The CDR3 sequence is CASSVLPASYNEQFF. As DNA, the CDR3 is TGTGCCAGCAGTGTGTTACCAGCCTCCTACAATGAGCAGTTCTTC. The J gene is TRBJ2-1, the V gene TRBV6-4, with D uncertain. This CDR3 is built from 15 residues. Deletions cut 4 bases from V and 0 bases from J, with 10 bases between. CDR1 and CDR2 (germline): MRHNA, SNTAGT.

This chain joins TRBV6-2 or TRBV6-3 and TRBJ2-2, with D perhaps matching TRBD2 (6 bases). Germline V CDR1 and CDR2: MNHEY, SVGEGT. The CDR3 totals 16 residues. The V and J ends lost 0 bases and 3 bases respectively, with 11 bases between them. CDR3 sequence (DNA): TGTGCCAGCAGTTACTCGGGGGGAACAGACACCGGGGAGCTGTTTTTT. Its translation is CASSYSGGTDTGELFF.

V gene TRBV4-1 combines with J gene TRBJ1-1; D remains unclear. The germline CDR1 and CDR2 sequences are MGHRA and YSYEKL. The CDR3 extends over 16 amino acids. V lost 0 bases, J lost 0 bases, and 11 bases lay in between. For the CDR3, the DNA is TGCGCCAGCAGCCAAGATTACGCCGCTGTGAACACTGAAGCTTTCTTT. It codes for CASSQDYAAVNTEAFF.

This clone showed up just once. The chain recombines TRBV30 with TRBJ1-4; 11 nucleotides match TRBD1. Germline CDR1 GTSNPN, CDR2 SVGIG (reference sequence). Losses at the gene ends were 3 bases for V and 8 bases for J; bases not matched to a gene: 5. The CDR3 length is 14 residues. CDR3 bases: TGTGCCTGGAGGGACAGGGGGCTTGAGGAAAAACTGTTTTTT. Translating it yields CAWRDRGLEEKLFF.

This chain joins TRBV5-1 and TRBJ1-3, with D unclear. Germline V gives CDR1 SGHRS, CDR2 YFSETQ. The CDR3 is made up of 15 amino acids. Trimming pared 0 bases from V and 0 bases from J, leaving 7 bases between. CDR3 nucleotide sequence: TGCGCCAGCAGCTTGGACTCTAACTCTGGAAACACCATATATTTT. It is translated as CASSLDSNSGNTIYF.

This clone was observed once. The rearrangement uses TRBV29-1 and TRBJ2-3; 11 bases align to TRBD2. J was trimmed by 5 bases and V by 1 base; bases with no gene match: 5. Germline V CDR1 and CDR2: SQVTM, ANQGSEA. The CDR3 runs to 15 residues. This CDR3 reads CSVEVLAGGVDTQYF. CDR3 DNA: TGCAGCGTTGAAGTCCTAGCGGGAGGAGTAGATACGCAGTATTTT.

V is TRBV3-1 (or the pseudogene TRBV3-2) and J is TRBJ2-1, with 8 positions matching TRBD2. Per germline, CDR1 LGHDT and CDR2 YNNKEL (reference sequence). V shed 0 bases and J 1 base; nucleotides not matched to a gene: 8. The CDR3 runs to 18 residues. The CDR3: CASSQDRRLAGSYNEQFF. In DNA form, the CDR3 reads TGTGCCAGCAGCCAAGATCGCAGGCTAGCGGGTTCCTACAATGAGCAGTTCTTC.

The sample holds a few counts of this clone. The chain joins TRBV7-3 to TRBJ2-2; no clear D. The ends were cut back, 6 bases at V and 0 bases at J, with 11 bases in the middle. This CDR3 spans 15 amino acids. Germline-derived CDR1 and CDR2 are SGHTA and FQGTGA. The chain's CDR3 is CASRPLGTNTGELFF. DNA for the CDR3: TGTGCCAGCAGACCCCTAGGGACGAACACCGGGGAGCTGTTTTTT.

This chain connects TRBV29-1 to TRBJ2-4, with TRBD1 as a possible D gene (5 bases). Looked up from germline, CDR1 is SQVTM and CDR2 is ANQGSEA. V lost 3 bases to trimming and J lost 3 bases, with 12 bases between them. The CDR3 has 14 residues. DNA for the CDR3: TGCAGCGTTGAGGGCAGGGAAGGCAAAAACATTCAGTACTTC. Its translation: CSVEGREGKNIQYF.

The chain joins TRBV18 to TRBJ1-5; D unclear. Trimming took off 2 bases at V and 2 bases at J, with 10 bases between the two ends. CDR3 length: 15 amino acids. CDR1 is KGHSH, CDR2 LQKENI, per germline. CDR3 bases: TGTGCCAGCTCACCAGTCTCTGGGGGCAATCAGCCCCAGCATTTT. Translation gives CASSPVSGGNQPQHF.

The J gene is TRBJ1-1, the V gene TRBV28, with D unclear. Germline lookup yields CDR1 MDHEN and CDR2 SYDVKM. The CDR3 covers 13 residues. V lost 3 bases and J lost 1, with 6 bases in between. This CDR3 reads CASSFDPNTEAFF. DNA of the CDR3: TGTGCCAGCAGTTTTGACCCGAACACTGAAGCTTTCTTT.

The chain carries TRBV7-9 and TRBJ1-3; D may be TRBD1 (6 bases). V was pared by 4 bases and J by 4 bases, with 23 bases between. The CDR3 sequence is 18 residues long. Germline CDR1 is SEHNR and CDR2 is FQNEAQ (reference sequence). The CDR3 spells CASSSGELSTGSGNTIYF. The CDR3 coding sequence is TGTGCCAGCAGCTCGGGGGAGTTGTCGACAGGCTCGGGAAACACCATATATTTT.